This TCR beta chain originates from a study of T-cell memory formation after mild COVID-19. Looking at the study overall: Clusters of TCRs were largely donor specific. General study points: Largely, contracting CD4+ clones fell within CM and EM, and contracting CD8+ clones within EMRA. Whereas later expanders leaned CD4+, clones contracting day 15 to 85 showed a balanced CD4/CD8 makeup. That cross-reactive memory joined was suggested by some responding clones appearing in pre-infection memory.

As concerns this clonotype: Antigen: not known.

MiXCR, run by TCRdb on the 5' RACE reads, gives a single entry per CDR3 protein. The data contain approximately 400,000 distinct CDR3 sequences, approximately 19% of them singletons. CDR3 length: 15 amino acids. V gave up 4 bases and J gave up 1 base; unmatched junction bases: 4. The clonotype originates from a man between 18 and 29 years old who had mild COVID-19 (a few samples of this study predate the infection). Cell type and time point are not known. The chain couples TRBV12-3 or TRBV12-4 to TRBJ2-7; the match to TRBD1 covers 10 bases. Sequenced sample: PBMCs or a T cell subset sorted from them (not recorded which). CDR3 in amino acids: CASSWGQGISYEQYF. DNA for the CDR3: TGTGCCAGCAGTTGGGGACAGGGGATATCCTACGAGCAGTACTTC.